The clone carrying this T cell receptor beta chain was detected ten times or more. Its specificity is not known. MiXCR was run by TCRdb on the 5' RACE reads, yielding one entry per CDR3 protein. The sample contains some 290,000 distinct CDR3 sequences, 15% to 25% of which appear only once. The CDR3 has 18 residues. Germline CDR1 reads SGHRS; CDR2 reads YFSETQ. With 0 bases removed from V and 6 bases from J, the gap between germline ends came to 21 bases. The sample originates from a study of CD8 T cells in ankylosing spondylitis. Overall study results and limits: What appeared characteristic of ankylosing spondylitis blood was a TCR beta motif of fewer than ten highly homologous variants. The study looked at matched synovial fluid samples from ankylosing spondylitis patients. Disease-linked clones were reported to be significantly enriched there.

The sequenced sample consisted of blood, either unsorted or a sorted T cell fraction (not recorded which). The chain combines TRBV5-1 with TRBJ2-2; D possibly corresponds to TRBD1 (5 bases). The TCR comes from a male donor with ankylosing spondylitis or in good health (not recorded which). CDR3 nucleotides: TGCGCCAGCAGCTTGGTTTCCCTCGCCCAGGGTCACGCCGGGGAGCTGTTTTTT. It translates to CASSLVSLAQGHAGELFF. Full variable domain (missing parts from reference TRBV5-1 and TRBJ2-2): KAGVTQTPRYLIKTRGQQVTLSCSPISGHRSVSWYQQTPGQGLQFLFEYFSETQRNKGNFPGRFSGRQFSNSRSEMNVSTLELGDSALYLCASSLVSLAQGHAGELFFGEGSRLTVL.